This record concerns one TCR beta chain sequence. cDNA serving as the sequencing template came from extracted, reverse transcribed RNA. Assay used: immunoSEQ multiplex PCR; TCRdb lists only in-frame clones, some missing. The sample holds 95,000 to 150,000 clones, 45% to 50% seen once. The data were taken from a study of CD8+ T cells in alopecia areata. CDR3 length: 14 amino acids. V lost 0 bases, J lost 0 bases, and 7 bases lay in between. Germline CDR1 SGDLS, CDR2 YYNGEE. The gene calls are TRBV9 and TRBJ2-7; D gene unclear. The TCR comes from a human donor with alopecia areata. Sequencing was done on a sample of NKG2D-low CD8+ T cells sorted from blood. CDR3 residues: CASSVGESSYEQYF. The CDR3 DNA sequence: TGTGCCAGCAGCGTAGGAGAAAGCTCCTACGAGCAGTACTTC.